The clone carrying this TCR beta chain was detected many times. Its antigen is undetermined. This sample is part of a study of early T cells in non-severe SARS-CoV-2 infection. Study context: Investigators sequenced bulk RNA drawn from unsorted whole blood, and chains remained unpaired. Findings and caveats of the study: A preference for anti-spike CD8 responses marked VDJdb matching, which missed private and CD4 specificities.

The CDR3 extends over 12 amino acids. CDR1 and CDR2 (germline): MNHNS, SASEGT. The ends were cut back, 6 bases at V and 5 bases at J, with 9 bases in the middle. Unique molecular identifiers tagged individual cDNA molecules. TCRdb ran MiXCR on the 5' RACE reads and lists one entry per CDR3 protein. The table includes about 52,000 distinct CDR3 sequences, approximately 9.9% detected once. The chain uses TRBV6-1 and TRBJ2-3; a possible D gene is TRBD2 (6 bases). The sequenced sample was whole blood. The source is an adult who was a healthcare worker with PCR-confirmed SARS-CoV-2 infection or an uninfected control (not recorded which). CDR3 loop: CASSGGRDTQYF. In nucleotides, the CDR3 is TGTGCCAGCAGCGGGGGACGAGATACGCAGTATTTT.